The entry below describes one T cell receptor (beta chain). This entry is derived from a study of blood T cell repertoires in COVID-19. Across the study: The origin of the acute and convalescent COVID-19 samples was the United States, Italy and Spain.

Germline loops: CDR1 LNHDA, CDR2 SQIVND (reference sequence). Trimming at V came to 5 bases and at J to 0 bases, leaving 19 bases not matched to a gene. CDR3 length: 21 amino acids. Methods used by the authors: Reference gene primer amplification gave nucleated cell count estimates. The table came from immunoSEQ multiplex PCR; TCRdb's copy has only in-frame clones and leaves some out. V and J calls plus clone size are reproduced from that table; the DNA served to infer D and trimming. This table holds 130,000 or so clones, about four fifths found once. V gene TRBV19 combines with J gene TRBJ1-6, with 7 bases identical to TRBD1. Specimen: peripheral blood. The TCR comes from a woman in her sixties or seventies with acute or convalescent COVID-19. The CDR3 nucleotides read TGTGCCAGTAGTCCAAGGAGGGGACAGAACATCCTTAGCTCCTATAATTCACCCCTCCACTTT. Its protein product is CASSPRRGQNILSSYNSPLHF.